This TCR beta chain was documented in a study of blood T cells in healthy people across ages. Germline values: CDR1 MNHEY, CDR2 SVGEGT. V lost 0 bases, J lost 3 bases, and 15 bases lay in between. CDR3 length equals 17 residues. Using a J-beta primer mix together with a sample-barcoded 5' primer, a second PCR was run for roughly 6 to 11 cycles. Each CDR3 protein gets one entry after TCRdb re-called the 5' RACE reads with MiXCR. The sample has over 1.5 million distinct CDR3 sequences; around 50% are singletons. This clonotype was obtained from a woman aged 40 to 50 in good health. The chain joins TRBV6-2 or TRBV6-3 to TRBJ2-1, with a weak D call TRBD1 (6 bases). The source material was blood. In nucleotides, the CDR3 is TGTGCCAGCAGTTACTCGGCAGGGAAGGGGGTCTACAATGAGCAGTTCTTC. The encoded protein is CASSYSAGKGVYNEQFF.